This TCR beta chain was identified in a study of vaccination and CD4 T cells after COVID-19. Study details: Convalescent individuals numbered four females and six males, two being Hispanic.

Specified treatment: roughly 11-day PBMC culture with coronavirus spike peptide pools or control peptides (ViraFEST assay). TCRs were sequenced by ViraFEST after antigen-specific T cells had been expanded with peptide pools. Scientists ran DNA taken from cultured CD4+ T cells through the Oncomine TCR Beta short-read assay for sequencing. TCRdb re-called the PCR reads through MiXCR, storing one row per CDR3 protein. The table lists around 20,000 distinct CDR3 sequences, over 40% of them singletons, with about 8.9% in the top ten. This clonotype appeared a few times. Its antigen is unidentified. General observations from the study: Spike mono-reactivity was found in 304 of 307 vaccine-specific clones from convalescent patients.

Germline CDR1 and CDR2: MNHNS and SASEGT. The V end was cut by 1 base, the J end by 5 bases, with 12 bases between. The CDR3 has 14 amino acids. The clonotype originates from a human donor who had recovered from COVID-19. Specimen: CD4+ T cells from blood, cultured in vitro. V is TRBV6-1 and J is TRBJ2-7, with unresolved D. CDR3 nucleotides: TGTGCCAGCAGTGAAGACAGCCTCCGGGACGAGCAGTACTTC. It specifies CASSEDSLRDEQYF.